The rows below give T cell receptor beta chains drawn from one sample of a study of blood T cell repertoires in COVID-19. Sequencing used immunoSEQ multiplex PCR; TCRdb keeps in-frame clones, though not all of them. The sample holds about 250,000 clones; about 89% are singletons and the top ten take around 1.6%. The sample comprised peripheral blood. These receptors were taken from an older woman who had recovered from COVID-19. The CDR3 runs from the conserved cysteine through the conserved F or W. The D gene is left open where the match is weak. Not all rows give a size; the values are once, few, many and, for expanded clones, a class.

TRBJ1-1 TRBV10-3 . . TGTGCCATCAACCCAGAGGGGAACACTGAAGCTTTCTTT CAINPEGNTEAFF
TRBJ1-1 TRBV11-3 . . TGTGCCAGCAGCTCCGCGGGTAGCACTGAAGCTTTCTTT CASSSAGSTEAFF
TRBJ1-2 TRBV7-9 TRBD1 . TGTGCCAGCAGCTTGGGACAGAATAACTATGGCTACACCTTC CASSLGQNNYGYTF
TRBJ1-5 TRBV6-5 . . TGTGCCACAACTATAATAACGGGGGATCAGCCCCAGCATTTT CATTIITGDQPQHF
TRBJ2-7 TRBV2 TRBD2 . TGTGCCAGCAGTCGCCTAGCGGGGGCCGTAACCTACGAGCAGTACTTC CASSRLAGAVTYEQYF
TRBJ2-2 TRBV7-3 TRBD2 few TGTGCCAGCAGCCCCCACAGCGGGGGGGCCGACACCGGGGAGCTGTTTTTT CASSPHSGGADTGELFF
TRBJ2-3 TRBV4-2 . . TGTGCCAGCAGCCAAGAAGGGGGGGCGGCAGATACGCAGTATTTT CASSQEGGAADTQYF
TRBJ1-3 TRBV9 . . TGTGCCAGCAGCGTCTCGGTGGGGGCAGCAGGAAACACCATATATTTT CASSVSVGAAGNTIYF
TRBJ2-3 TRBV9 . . TGTGCCAGCAGCGTAGGGCAGGGGGATACGCAGTATTTT CASSVGQGDTQYF
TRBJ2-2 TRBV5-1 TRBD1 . TGCGCCAGCAGCTCCGGACAGGCGAACACCGGGGAGCTGTTTTTT CASSSGQANTGELFF
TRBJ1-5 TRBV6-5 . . TGTGCCAGCCAACCCGCCCAGCAGGGAAATCAGCCCCAGCATTTT CASQPAQQGNQPQHF
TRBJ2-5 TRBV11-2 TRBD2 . TGTGCCAGCAGCCCGATTGGGCATAGCGGGGGGGGAGAGACCCAGTACTTC CASSPIGHSGGGETQYF
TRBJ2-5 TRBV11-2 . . TGTGCCAGCAGCATGACGGGGGGCGAGACCCAGTACTTC CASSMTGGETQYF
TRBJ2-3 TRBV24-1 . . TGTGCCACCAGCGACAGGCTTTCCACAGATACGCAGTATTTT CATSDRLSTDTQYF
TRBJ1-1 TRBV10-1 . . TGCGCCAGCCCACCCCAGGCTGGGCGTACTGAAGCTTTCTTT CASPPQAGRTEAFF
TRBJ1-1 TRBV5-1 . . TGCGCCAGCAGGGACAGCATGAACACTGAAGCTTTCTTT CASRDSMNTEAFF
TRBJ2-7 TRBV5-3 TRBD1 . TGTGCCATACGTGCGGTGACAGGGGGCTCCTACGAGCAGTACTTC CAIRAVTGGSYEQYF
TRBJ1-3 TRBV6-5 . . TGTGCCAGCAGTTACACGAGAGGGTCTGGAAACACCATATATTTT CASSYTRGSGNTIYF
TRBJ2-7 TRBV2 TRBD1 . TGTGCCAGCAGGGACCCCGGGACAGTGATCGGGTACGAGCAGTACTTC CASRDPGTVIGYEQYF
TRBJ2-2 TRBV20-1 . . TGCAGTGCTAGTCACAGAAAGAACACCGGGGAGCTGTTTTTT CSASHRKNTGELFF
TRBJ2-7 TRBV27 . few TGTGCCAGCAGGACCGGGACATGGACCTACGAGCAGTACTTC CASRTGTWTYEQYF
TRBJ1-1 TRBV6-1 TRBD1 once TGTGCCAGCAGTGAAGCGCCCCCTGCAGGGGGCACTGAAGCTTTCTTT CASSEAPPAGGTEAFF
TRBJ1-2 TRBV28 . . TGTGCCAGCCTTTTTAGTAATGGCTACACCTTC CASLFSNGYTF
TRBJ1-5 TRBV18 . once TGTGCCAGCTCGACGGGGGGCAGCAATCAGCCCCAGCATTTT CASSTGGSNQPQHF
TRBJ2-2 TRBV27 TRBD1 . TGTGCCAGCAGTCCAGGGGGACAGGGGTTCCCCGGGGAGCTGTTTTTT CASSPGGQGFPGELFF
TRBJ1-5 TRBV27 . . TGTGCCAGCACGGGACCCCGGACAGAAATCGCCTTTGTCAATCAGCCCCAGCATTTT CASTGPRTEIAFVNQPQHF
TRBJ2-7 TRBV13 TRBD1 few TGTGCCAGCAGTTACGCCAGGACAGGGTCCTACGAGCAGTACTTC CASSYARTGSYEQYF
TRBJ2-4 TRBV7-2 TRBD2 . TGTGCCAGCAGCTTAGGACTAGCGGGGGGGCGTGCTAAAAACATTCAGTACTTC CASSLGLAGGRAKNIQYF
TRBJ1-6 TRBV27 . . TGTGCCAGCAGGCCGGGAGGGTTGGTGAATTCACCCCTCCACTTT CASRPGGLVNSPLHF
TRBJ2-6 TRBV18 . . TGTGCCAGCTCACCCGACAGTACTGGGGCCAACGTCCTGACTTTC CASSPDSTGANVLTF
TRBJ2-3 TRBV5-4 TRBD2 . TGTGCCAGCAGCGGGGGACTAGCGGCTAGCACAGATACGCAGTATTTT CASSGGLAASTDTQYF
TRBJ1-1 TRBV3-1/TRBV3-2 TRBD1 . TGTGCCAGCAGCCCGCTACCGGGACAGCGTGAAGCTTTCTTT CASSPLPGQREAFF
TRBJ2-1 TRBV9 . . TGTGCCAGCAGCGTAGCCCTCAGCTCCTACAATGAGCAGTTCTTC CASSVALSSYNEQFF
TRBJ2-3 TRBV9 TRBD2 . TGTGCCAGCAGCGTAGGAATAGCGGGGATGACAGATACGCAGTATTTT CASSVGIAGMTDTQYF
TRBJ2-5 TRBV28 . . TGTGCCAGCAGTAAAAACAGGGGGGGTGAAGAGACCCAGTACTTC CASSKNRGGEETQYF
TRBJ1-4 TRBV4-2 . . TGTGCCAGCAGCCAACCCCGGGCGGGGAATGAAAAACTGTTTTTT CASSQPRAGNEKLFF
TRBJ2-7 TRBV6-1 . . TGTGCCAGCAGTGAAGTCGGCAGGGCCACCCCCTACGAGCAGTACTTC CASSEVGRATPYEQYF
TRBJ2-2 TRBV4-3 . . TGCGCCAGCAGCCAAGGCCTGAGCCAGGGGACGAGGGTCGACGGGGAGCTGTTTTTT CASSQGLSQGTRVDGELFF
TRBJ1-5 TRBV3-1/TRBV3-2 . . TGTGCCAGCAGCCCTAGCGGGAGGCGCTCCAGTCAGCCCCAGCATTTT CASSPSGRRSSQPQHF
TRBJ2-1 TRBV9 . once TGTGCCAGCAGCGTAGGGCCGGCAGGGGTTCTCAATGAGCAGTTCTTC CASSVGPAGVLNEQFF
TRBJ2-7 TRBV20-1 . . TGCAGTGCTAGGGGTACAGGGTCTTCTTACTTC CSARGTGSSYF
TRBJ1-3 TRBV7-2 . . TGTGCCAGCAGCTTTAGCCTCTCTGGAAACACCATATATTTT CASSFSLSGNTIYF
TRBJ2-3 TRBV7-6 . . TGTGCCAGCAGCTCCCGGGTAAGGGGGACGCAGTATTTT CASSSRVRGTQYF
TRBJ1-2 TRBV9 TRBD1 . TGTGCCAGCAGCGCTCCCGGGACAGGGGACTATGGCTACACCTTC CASSAPGTGDYGYTF
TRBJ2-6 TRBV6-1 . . TGTGCCAGCAGTGCGATTCAGGGTTCTGGGGCCAACGTCCTGACTTTC CASSAIQGSGANVLTF
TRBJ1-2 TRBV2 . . TGTGCCAGCAGTGAATGGGTTACTCATGGGAGTAACTATGGCTACACCTTC CASSEWVTHGSNYGYTF
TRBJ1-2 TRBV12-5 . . TGTGCTAGTGGCCCGGCCTGGGGGCCTAAGGGCTATGGCTACACCTTC CASGPAWGPKGYGYTF
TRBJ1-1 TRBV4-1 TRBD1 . TGCGCCAGCAGCCGGAGCCCAGGGGGCTTGGGGACTGAAGCTTTCTTT CASSRSPGGLGTEAFF
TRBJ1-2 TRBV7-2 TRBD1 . TGTGCCAGCAGCTCGGTCCGGGACAGGGGGTTTGGGACTGGTGCCGGCTACACCTTC CASSSVRDRGFGTGAGYTF
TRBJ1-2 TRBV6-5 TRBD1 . TGTGCCAGCACCCCAGGACAGGGGCTAGGTGGCTACACCTTC CASTPGQGLGGYTF
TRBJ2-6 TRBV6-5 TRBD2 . TGTGCCACAACCCGTGGGGGGGCTGGGGCCAACGTCCTGACTTTC CATTRGGAGANVLTF
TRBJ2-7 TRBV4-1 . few TGCGCCAGCAGCCAAAATGCCATAGGGAGACCCTACGAGCAGTACTTC CASSQNAIGRPYEQYF
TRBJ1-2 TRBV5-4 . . TGTGCCAGCAGCTTGGGTGCTCGGGGCTACACCTTC CASSLGARGYTF
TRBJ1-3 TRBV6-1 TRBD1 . TGTGCCAGCAGTGAACGATCCACCGGGACAGGTCGAAACACCATATATTTT CASSERSTGTGRNTIYF
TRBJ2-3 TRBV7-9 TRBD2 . TGTGCCAGCAGCCCGCGGACTAGCGGGGGGAGGGGCACGGATACGCAGTATTTT CASSPRTSGGRGTDTQYF
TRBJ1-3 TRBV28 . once TGTGCCGCGAGCTCTGGAAACACCATATATTTT CAASSGNTIYF